The next 21 T cell receptor beta chains were all read from a single sample in a study of CD8+CD57+ T cells in acquired aplastic anemia. Genomic DNA constituted the template upon which TCR beta VDJ and CDR3 profiling was performed. MiXCR was run by TCRdb on the reads, yielding one entry per CDR3 protein. The profile shows around 180,000 distinct CDR3 sequences, approximately 48% of them singletons. For sequencing, patients were chosen who had shown expansion of CD8+CD57+ cells by flow cytometry. Sequenced: sorted CD4+, CD8+, or CD8+CD57+ T cells (not recorded which) from PBMCs. These receptors originate from a human donor with aplastic anemia.

This chain joins TRBV15 and TRBJ2-7, with D possibly being TRBD1 (6 bases). CDR1 is LNHNV and CDR2 is YYDKDF in the germline V gene (reference sequence). The CDR3 has 13 residues. Trimming shortened V by 5 bases and J by 4 bases, and 12 bases separated the two germline ends. This CDR3 reads CATSPGASYEQYF. CDR3 coding DNA: TGTGCCACCAGCCCAGGGGCGTCATACGAGCAGTACTTC.

The V call is TRBV24-1, the J call TRBJ2-3, with D unclear. CDR3 length: 16 amino acids. The germline V gene encodes CDR1 KGHDR and CDR2 SFDVKD. V lost 6 bases and J 4 bases, leaving 19 bases between the germline ends. The DNA of the CDR3 is TGTGCCACCAGTACCCCGTCTGGCCAAGGGTCAGATACGCAGTATTTT. Translating it yields CATSTPSGQGSDTQYF.

This clonotype was found many times. The gene calls are TRBV12-3 or TRBV12-4 and TRBJ1-1; D is uncertain. Between the trimmed V and J ends, which lost 4 bases and 4 bases, there was a span of 4 bases. The CDR3 loop spans 11 amino acids. CDR3 in DNA: TGTGCCAGCAGTTACCGCACTGAAGCTTTCTTT. Amino acid sequence: CASSYRTEAFF.

The CDR3: CSASSPVVGTEAFF. CDR3 bases: TGCAGTGCTAGTTCTCCGGTTGTGGGTACTGAAGCTTTCTTT. The chain is built from TRBV20-1 and TRBJ1-1; D remains unclear. The CDR3 has 14 residues. V was shortened by 3 bases and J by 5 bases, with 16 bases between the two germline ends. Germline CDR1 reads DFQATT; CDR2 reads SNEGSKA (reference sequence).

Many counts were recorded for this clonotype. This rearrangement joins TRBV5-1 to TRBJ1-4, with D possibly TRBD1 on 5 matching bases. Germline lookup yields CDR1 SGHRS and CDR2 YFSETQ. V shed 0 bases and J shed 8 bases, with 8 bases lying between them. CDR3 length: 13 amino acids. CDR3 loop: CASSLDRIEKLFF. DNA for the CDR3: TGCGCCAGCAGCTTGGACAGGATCGAAAAACTGTTTTTT.

In this sample, this clonotype turned up many times. The gene calls are TRBV10-3 and TRBJ2-6; D possibly corresponds to TRBD1 (5 bases). Germline CDR1 ENHRY, CDR2 SYGVKD. The CDR3 sequence is 15 residues long. Trimming removed 0 bases at V and 2 bases at J, with 5 bases between. The CDR3 DNA reads TGTGCCATCAGTGAGTCGACAGCTGGGGCCAACGTCCTGACTTTC. Translation: CAISESTAGANVLTF.

The chain joins TRBV24-1 to TRBJ2-1, with 9 bases matching TRBD1. Germline values: CDR1 KGHDR, CDR2 SFDVKD. The CDR3 covers 15 residues. V shed 7 bases and J 4 bases; nucleotides not matched to a gene: 7. CDR3 in amino acids: CATSILGQGYNEQFF. The CDR3 DNA follows: TGTGCCACCAGCATCTTAGGACAGGGGTACAATGAGCAGTTCTTC.

CDR3 coding DNA: TGCAGTGCGAGGTTAGGGCTAGGTGACACCGGGGAGCTGTTTTTT. Residues: CSARLGLGDTGELFF. The chain joins TRBV20-1 to TRBJ2-2; D remains ambiguous. Germline CDR1 and CDR2: DFQATT and SNEGSKA (reference sequence). The V end lost 6 bases, the J end lost 3 bases, and 17 bases lay between the germline ends. There are 15 residues in the CDR3.

This chain joins TRBV9 and TRBJ2-1; D is unclear. In germline, CDR1 is SGDLS, CDR2 YYNGEE. V was shortened by 0 bases and J by 9 bases, with 7 bases between the two germline ends. CDR3 length: 12 amino acids. This CDR3 is CASSVAEGEQFF. In nucleotides, the CDR3 is TGTGCCAGCAGCGTAGCTGAAGGTGAGCAGTTCTTC.

This clonotype was detected many times. This chain connects TRBV7-3 to TRBJ1-1, with unresolved D. Germline assignment: CDR1 SGHTA and CDR2 FQGTGA. Trimming shortened V by 0 bases and J by 5 bases, and 13 bases separated the two germline ends. CDR3 length: 15 residues. The CDR3 DNA reads as TGTGCCAGCAGCTTAACGGGAGGTACGAAGACTGAAGCTTTCTTT. Protein sequence: CASSLTGGTKTEAFF.

The chain couples TRBV11-1 to TRBJ2-7; 8 bases line up with TRBD2. V trimming: 7 bases; J trimming: 6 bases; junction bases outside the gene matches: 20. The germline gives CDR1 SGHAT, CDR2 FQDESV (reference sequence). This CDR3 is built from 17 residues. DNA of the CDR3: TGTGCCAGCACGAATGTCGAGGGACTAGGTGGGGGAGGCGAGCAGTACTTC. This gives the protein CASTNVEGLGGGGEQYF.

The chain employs TRBV20-1 and TRBJ2-3; 7 bases align to TRBD2. The V gene's germline CDR1 is DFQATT and CDR2 SNEGSKA (reference sequence). CDR3 length equals 14 residues. Germline trimming cut 3 bases from V and 4 bases from J; bases unmatched to any gene: 7. The CDR3 coding sequence is TGCAGTGCTAGGATTGGGGGGGTCCCAGATACGCAGTATTTT. Translated, it gives CSARIGGVPDTQYF.

This clonotype was counted at least ten times. In DNA, the CDR3 is TGTGCCAGCAGCTTAAAGGTAGGCGGGAACACCGGGGAGCTGTTTTTT. Translating it yields CASSLKVGGNTGELFF. This chain joins TRBV7-3 and TRBJ2-2, with D hard to call. Per the germline V gene, CDR1 is SGHTA and CDR2 is FQGTGA. Trimming removed 1 base at V and 1 base at J, with 10 bases between. This CDR3 region has 16 residues.

A note on this clonotype: At one of its ends the junction is not consistent with the germline gene, which may arise from a read error. CDR3 amino acids: CASSRQGVSFSYGQYF. The CDR3 DNA reads TGTGCCAGCAGTCGACAGGGGGTTTCGTTCTCCTACGGGCAGTACTTC. The J gene is TRBJ2-7, the V gene TRBV2, with TRBD1 matching over 9 bases. CDR1 and CDR2 from the germline V gene are SNHLY and FYNNEI. The CDR3 length is 16 residues.

The chain couples TRBV15 to TRBJ2-1; 12 positions agree with TRBD2. Germline V lookup: CDR1 LNHNV, CDR2 YYDKDF (reference sequence). V dropped 1 base and J dropped 4; count of bases not matched to a gene: 2. The CDR3 is made up of 16 amino acids. CDR3 nucleotides: TGTGCCACCAGCAGAGCTGGGACTAGCGGGTACAATGAGCAGTTCTTC. Its translation: CATSRAGTSGYNEQFF.

This chain joins TRBV20-1 and TRBJ1-4; the match to TRBD1 covers 10 bases. The CDR3 runs 14 residues. The ends lost 4 bases at V and 8 bases at J; junction bases unmatched: 7. Germline CDR1 and CDR2: DFQATT and SNEGSKA (reference sequence). In nucleotides, the CDR3 is TGCAGTGCTACTCGACAGGGGGCGGGGGAAAAACTGTTTTTT. The encoded protein is CSATRQGAGEKLFF.

This clonotype was recorded at least ten times. J is TRBJ2-3 and V is TRBV20-1; weak D call: TRBD1 (6 bases). This CDR3 is 12 amino acids long. V lost 6 bases and J lost 8, with 15 bases in between. Looked up from germline, CDR1 is DFQATT and CDR2 is SNEGSKA (reference sequence). CDR3 residues: CSAGGTPSTQYF. In DNA, the CDR3 is TGCAGTGCGGGTGGGACACCCAGTACGCAGTATTTT.

At least ten counts were recorded for this clonotype. The chain carries TRBV20-1 and TRBJ2-7; D is unclear. The ends were cut back, 6 bases at V and 2 bases at J, with 14 bases in the middle. CDR1 is DFQATT, CDR2 SNEGSKA, per germline (reference sequence). The CDR3 runs to 13 residues. CDR3 loop: CSATAQGPYEQYF. Here the CDR3 DNA reads TGCAGTGCCACTGCTCAAGGCCCCTACGAGCAGTACTTC.

This clonotype occurred many times. The gene calls are TRBV12-3 or TRBV12-4 and TRBJ2-1; either TRBD1 or TRBD2 may supply D (5 bases each). The CDR3 is 13 residues long. V was cut by 6 bases and J by 12 bases, with 18 bases left in between. CDR3 loop: CASSPGTPAGQFF. CDR3 bases: TGTGCCAGCAGCCCTGGGACCCCCGCAGGGCAGTTCTTC.

This clonotype was detected many times. V usage is TRBV19 and J usage is TRBJ1-5, with D maybe TRBD1 (5 bases). V lost 1 base to trimming and J lost 8 bases, with 12 bases between them. The length of the CDR3 is 14 residues. In germline, CDR1 is LNHDA, CDR2 SQIVND (reference sequence). CDR3 bases: TGTGCCAGTAGTATAGTGGAGGGGAGCAAGCCCCAGCATTTT. Residues: CASSIVEGSKPQHF.

This clonotype occurred a few times. The chain links TRBV30 to TRBJ1-6; D gene unclear. The germline V gene encodes CDR1 GTSNPN and CDR2 SVGIG (reference sequence). The V end lost 1 base, the J end lost 0 bases, and 10 bases lay between the germline ends. This CDR3 is built from 16 residues. The CDR3 is CAWSGSVSSYNSPLHF. CDR3 bases: TGTGCCTGGAGTGGGTCGGTCAGCTCCTATAATTCACCCCTCCACTTT.